The 32 T cell receptor beta chains presented below share a single source sample, sequenced in a study of cytomegalovirus exposure and HLA in healthy donors (TCRdb year 2017). The library came from the immunoSEQ multiplex PCR assay. For the multiplex PCR, a mixture combining 60 forward primers for TCR Vbeta segments and 13 reverse primers for TCR Jbeta segments was used. TCRdb retrieved this table from immuneACCESS and kept in-frame rearrangements only. Not all clones are present; in checked studies, unresolved V genes account for under half, and no reason is known for the remainder. Within this sample are 180,000 or so clones, with around 82% of them counted one time only. Of the sample, 2% to 2.5% is held by the ten largest clones. Specimen: PBMCs. The receptors stem from a young woman in good health and CMV-seropositive.

With regard to this clone: One end of the junction fails to match germline, which may point to a read error. CDR3 nucleotide sequence: TGTTCCAGCACCCTCTACTCGCGGGACCAAGAGACCCAGTACTTC. It encodes CSSTLYSRDQETQYF. The chain couples TRBV7-9 to TRBJ2-5, with a possible D match to TRBD2 (5 bases). Per germline, CDR1 SEHNR and CDR2 FQNEAQ (reference sequence). The CDR3 length is 15 residues. Together with reference TRBV7-9 and TRBJ2-5, the CDR3 gives the full variable domain: DTGVSQNPRHKITKRGQNVTFRCDPISEHNRLYWYRQTLGQGPEFLTYFQNEAQLEKSRLLSDRFSAERPKGSFSTLEIQRTEQGDSAMYLCSSTLYSRDQETQYFGPGTRLLVL.

For the CDR3, the DNA is TGTGCCAGCAGCCCGCCGAGGGGGTATCTCGGGGAGCTGTTTTTT. Residues: CASSPPRGYLGELFF. The chain couples TRBV5-5 to TRBJ2-2, with TRBD1 as a possible D gene (6 bases). Per the germline V gene, CDR1 is SGHKS and CDR2 is YYEKEE (reference sequence). Trimming left V 4 bases short and J 7 bases short, with 17 bases between. The length of the CDR3 is 15 residues.

V is TRBV4-1 and J is TRBJ2-7; TRBD2 matches 11 bases. This CDR3 is 18 amino acids long. J lost 0 bases, V lost 2 bases, and 9 bases had no gene match. The V gene's germline CDR1 is MGHRA and CDR2 YSYEKL. CDR3 loop: CASSQTQLAGASSYEQYF. DNA for the CDR3: TGCGCCAGCAGCCAAACCCAACTAGCGGGGGCGAGCTCCTACGAGCAGTACTTC.

This clone was observed a few times. This chain connects TRBV6-5 to TRBJ1-5; D remains unclear. The CDR3 loop spans 14 amino acids. V was trimmed by 8 bases and J by 2 bases, leaving 13 bases between them. Germline V lookup: CDR1 MNHEY, CDR2 SVGAGI. CDR3 sequence (DNA): TGTGCCAGCGGATGGACTGGGGGCAATCAGCCCCAGCATTTT. Protein sequence: CASGWTGGNQPQHF.

The J gene is TRBJ2-7, the V gene TRBV7-6, with 7 positions matching TRBD2. Per germline, CDR1 SGHVS and CDR2 FNYEAQ. The V and J ends lost 0 bases and 2 bases, in that order; junction bases with no gene match: 1. The CDR3 contains 14 residues. CDR3 region: CASSLAGTTYEQYF. Here the CDR3 DNA reads TGTGCCAGCAGCTTAGCGGGGACTACCTACGAGCAGTACTTC. The complete variable domain, with remaining parts taken from reference TRBV7-6 and TRBJ2-7, reads GAGVSQSPRYKVTKRGQDVALRCDPISGHVSLYWYRQALGQGPEFLTYFNYEAQQDKSGLPNDRFSAERPEGSISTLTIQRTEQRDSAMYRCASSLAGTTYEQYFGPGTRLTVT.

The chain is built from TRBV6-1 and TRBJ2-4; possibly TRBD2 for D (5 bases). The CDR3 is 15 amino acids. V was clipped by 7 bases and J by 7 bases, with 20 bases between them. Germline V gene sequence: CDR1 MNHNS, CDR2 SASEGT. The CDR3 loop reads CASIGLALKGNIQYF. The CDR3 nucleotides are TGTGCCAGCATTGGACTGGCATTAAAAGGGAACATTCAGTACTTC.

Remarks on this clone: Other DNA sequences in this specimen translate into the identical CDR3. The chain is built from TRBV27 and TRBJ2-2; D perhaps matches TRBD2 (6 bases). Germline V gene data show CDR1 as MNHEY and CDR2 as SMNVEV (reference sequence). V was trimmed by 5 bases and J by 6 bases, leaving 16 bases between them. The CDR3 extends over 15 amino acids. The CDR3 sequence: CASSPRTGGAGELFF. The CDR3 DNA reads TGTGCCAGCAGTCCGCGGACCGGGGGAGCCGGGGAGCTGTTTTTT.

This clone has a handful of counts. The rearrangement links TRBV27 to TRBJ1-4, with unresolved D. Trimming shortened V by 6 bases and J by 1 base, and 9 bases separated the two germline ends. CDR1 is MNHEY, CDR2 SMNVEV, per germline (reference sequence). This CDR3 is 14 amino acids long. DNA of the CDR3: TGTGCCAGCAGGGGTACGGGAACTAATGAAAAACTGTTTTTT. Its protein product is CASRGTGTNEKLFF.

The chain joins TRBV27 to TRBJ2-7, with D maybe TRBD2 (6 bases). Germline V gives CDR1 MNHEY, CDR2 SMNVEV (reference sequence). Trimming took off 4 bases at V and 0 bases at J, with 19 bases between the two ends. This CDR3 is 17 amino acids long. DNA of the CDR3: TGTGCCAGCAGTTCCCTCGACGGGGGTTCCATCTCCTACGAGCAGTACTTC. Residues: CASSSLDGGSISYEQYF.

This rearrangement joins TRBV25-1 to TRBJ1-6, with a tentative D call TRBD1 (6 bases). The V gene's germline CDR1 is MGHDK and CDR2 SYGVNS. The CDR3 extends over 14 amino acids. Trimming stripped 7 bases from V and 5 bases from J, with 12 bases between. The CDR3 DNA is TGTGCCAGCACCTACCGGGACAATAATTCACCCCTCCACTTT. Encoded protein: CASTYRDNNSPLHF.

The V and J genes are TRBV28 and TRBJ2-2; D is undetermined. This CDR3 comprises 14 residues. Between the trimmed V and J ends, which lost 3 bases and 8 bases, there was a span of 13 bases. Germline assignment: CDR1 MDHEN and CDR2 SYDVKM. CDR3 DNA sequence: TGTGCCAGCAGTTTCCCCGATGCCCAGGGGGAGCTGTTTTTT. It codes for CASSFPDAQGELFF.

The chain is built from TRBV5-1 and TRBJ2-7; TRBD1 might be the D (5 bases). The CDR3 is 14 amino acids. Germline V lookup: CDR1 SGHRS, CDR2 YFSETQ. Deletions cut 1 base from V and 0 bases from J, with 8 bases between. The CDR3, as DNA: TGCGCCAGCAGCTTGTCGCAGGGCTCCTACGAGCAGTACTTC. This encodes CASSLSQGSYEQYF.

This sequence joins TRBV29-1 and TRBJ2-1; D is perhaps TRBD2 (6 bases). V was pared by 1 base and J by 2 bases, with 6 bases between. This CDR3 has 13 amino acids. Germline lookup yields CDR1 SQVTM and CDR2 ANQGSEA. CDR3 amino acids: CSVEGGAYNEQFF. DNA of the CDR3: TGCAGCGTTGAAGGGGGGGCCTACAATGAGCAGTTCTTC.

Regarding this clone: One end of the junction does not line up with germline, which may come from a read error. In DNA, the CDR3 is TGTGCCAGCAGCCCATGGAACACCGGGGAGCTGTTTTTT. It translates to CASSPWNTGELFF. This chain links TRBV5-1 with TRBJ2-2, with D unresolved. The CDR3 extends over 13 amino acids. Germline V CDR1 and CDR2: SGHRS, YFSETQ.

The chain has TRBV6-5 and TRBJ2-7; TRBD2 aligns across 7 bases. Germline CDR1 is MNHEY and CDR2 is SVGAGI. J lost 1 base, V lost 3 bases, and 6 bases had no gene match. CDR3 length: 15 residues. CDR3 DNA: TGTGCCAGCAGTTATTTACGGGGGGATTCCTACGAGCAGTACTTC. Amino acid sequence: CASSYLRGDSYEQYF.

V and J are TRBV7-9 and TRBJ1-1, with unresolved D. Trimming shortened V by 5 bases and J by 4 bases, and 11 bases separated the two germline ends. This CDR3 is 13 amino acids long. Germline V CDR1 and CDR2: SEHNR, FQNEAQ (reference sequence). This CDR3 reads CASSRIEGTEAFF. CDR3 in DNA: TGTGCCAGCAGCCGCATTGAGGGCACTGAAGCTTTCTTT.

This clone was counted only a few times. This chain connects TRBV18 to TRBJ1-1, with 11 bases aligning to TRBD1. Germline CDR1 reads KGHSH; CDR2 reads LQKENI. This CDR3 is 16 amino acids long. V trimming: 3 bases; J trimming: 9 bases; junction bases outside the gene matches: 12. In DNA, the CDR3 is TGTGCCAGCTCACCTGGAGGACAGGGGGCCGCCTCGAAAGCTTTCTTT. It translates to CASSPGGQGAASKAFF.

With respect to this clone: Other DNA sequences from this sample encode an identical CDR3 as well. J is TRBJ2-3 and V is TRBV27, with TRBD1 identical over 8 bases. Germline V gives CDR1 MNHEY, CDR2 SMNVEV (reference sequence). The CDR3 consists of 15 residues. The V gene end was trimmed by 4 bases and the J gene end by 0 bases; junction bases not matched to a gene: 3. CDR3 in DNA: TGTGCCAGCAGTTCTCGGGACAGGAGCACAGATACGCAGTATTTT. Translation: CASSSRDRSTDTQYF.

Comment on this clone: The sample holds other DNA sequences that translate to the same CDR3. CDR3 region: CASSQRANRAGITSDTQYF. The CDR3 DNA reads as TGTGCCAGCAGCCAACGGGCGAATCGGGCAGGGATCACCTCAGATACGCAGTATTTT. V and J are TRBV7-8 and TRBJ2-3, with D maybe TRBD1 (5 bases). The length of the CDR3 is 19 residues. V was trimmed by 5 bases and J by 4 bases, leaving 28 bases between them. Per the germline V gene, CDR1 is SGHVS and CDR2 is FQNEAQ.

CDR3 DNA sequence: TGTGCCAGCAGCTTAGGGGGCTTACCTTCCTACGAGCAGTACTTC. This translates into CASSLGGLPSYEQYF. The chain employs TRBV7-9 and TRBJ2-7; a weak D match, TRBD1 (5 bases). V was shortened by 1 base and J by 1 base, with 11 bases between the two germline ends. The CDR3 totals 15 residues. Germline CDR1 and CDR2: SEHNR and FQNEAQ (reference sequence).

The CDR3 loop reads CASSLQGTSGGYEQYF. The CDR3 DNA is TGTGCCAGCAGCCTCCAAGGGACTAGCGGGGGGTACGAGCAGTACTTC. The V gene is TRBV4-2, the J gene TRBJ2-7; 15 bases fit TRBD2. This CDR3 spans 16 amino acids. CDR1 is LGHNA, CDR2 YNFKEQ, per germline. The V gene end was trimmed by 4 bases and the J gene end by 4 bases; junction bases not matched to a gene: 5.

V is TRBV5-6 and J is TRBJ1-1; 8 bases agree with TRBD1. V dropped 3 bases and J dropped 2; count of bases not matched to a gene: 9. Germline V gene sequence: CDR1 SGHDT, CDR2 YYEEEE. CDR3 length: 16 residues. For the CDR3, the DNA is TGTGCCAGCAGCTGGACAGGGAAACCAATTAACACTGAAGCTTTCTTT. It yields the protein CASSWTGKPINTEAFF.

The V call is TRBV9, the J call TRBJ1-4; D not certain. This CDR3 spans 15 amino acids. Germline lookup yields CDR1 SGDLS and CDR2 YYNGEE. Trimming shortened V by 0 bases and J by 8 bases, and 14 bases separated the two germline ends. Here the CDR3 DNA reads TGTGCCAGCAGCGTAGGTGGAGCGTCAGTAGAAAAACTGTTTTTT. Its translation: CASSVGGASVEKLFF.

This clone occurred a few times. V usage is TRBV6-1 and J usage is TRBJ2-1; perhaps TRBD1 as D (5 bases). Trimming cost V 0 bases and J 11 bases, with 11 bases left between them. CDR3 length equals 13 residues. Germline V gene lookup returns CDR1 MNHNS and CDR2 SASEGT. CDR3 amino acids: CASSEAKKGKQFF. The CDR3 bases are TGTGCCAGCAGTGAAGCGAAAAAGGGGAAGCAGTTCTTC.

The CDR3 loop is CASSSDSNTGELFF. DNA of the CDR3: TGTGCCAGCTCATCGGACTCTAACACCGGGGAGCTGTTTTTT. The V gene is TRBV18, the J gene TRBJ2-2; weak D call: TRBD2 (5 bases). Per the germline V gene, CDR1 is KGHSH and CDR2 is LQKENI. The CDR3 is 14 residues long. The V end lost 5 bases, the J end lost 2 bases, and 9 bases lay between the germline ends.

This clone has a handful of counts. The chain couples TRBV5-1 to TRBJ1-2; 10 bases are shared with TRBD1. This CDR3 contains 15 residues. Germline-derived CDR1 and CDR2 are SGHRS and YFSETQ. The trim removed 4 bases at V and 4 bases at J, leaving 7 bases unmatched. CDR3 amino acids: CASSERDRGLYGYTF. The CDR3 bases are TGCGCCAGCAGCGAAAGGGACAGGGGCCTCTATGGCTACACCTTC.

V is TRBV7-3 and J is TRBJ1-1; no firm D call. The length of the CDR3 is 14 residues. Germline V gene data show CDR1 as SGHTA and CDR2 as FQGTGA. The V gene lost 5 bases and the J gene lost 1 base, with 11 bases spanning the gap. CDR3 sequence: CASSTTEKNTEAFF. The DNA of the CDR3 is TGTGCCAGCAGCACAACAGAGAAGAACACTGAAGCTTTCTTT.

DNA for the CDR3: TGTGCCAGCAGCAACTCCGGGACATTCTCCTACGAGCAGTACTTC. This encodes CASSNSGTFSYEQYF. This chain connects TRBV21-1 to TRBJ2-7; the table's D gene call, TRBD1, was not cross checked with the DNA. TRBV21-1 corresponds to a pseudogene. The CDR3 consists of 15 residues.

V usage is TRBV7-9 and J usage is TRBJ1-1; tentative D call: TRBD1 (6 bases). Trimming took 5 bases from V and 5 from J, leaving 24 bases between them. This CDR3 is 17 amino acids long. CDR1 and CDR2 from the germline V gene are SEHNR and FQNEAQ (reference sequence). CDR3 coding DNA: TGTGCCAGCAGCACCCCAACCCGGGGGGGGAGGGGGACTGAAGCTTTCTTT. It is translated as CASSTPTRGGRGTEAFF.

The V and J genes are TRBV28 and TRBJ2-7; 7 positions agree with TRBD2. The CDR3 runs to 14 residues. Germline CDR1 and CDR2: MDHEN and SYDVKM. The V and J ends lost 11 bases and 0 bases, in that order; junction bases with no gene match: 10. CDR3 sequence reads: CAWGGASPSYEQYF. The CDR3 nucleotides are TGTGCCTGGGGGGGTGCCAGCCCCTCCTACGAGCAGTACTTC.

This chain connects TRBV5-7 to TRBJ1-5, with D possibly being TRBD1 (5 bases). TRBV5-7 qualifies as an ORF whose function is uncertain. V lost 4 bases, J lost 6 bases, and 23 bases lay in between. The CDR3 contains 17 residues. DNA of the CDR3: TGTGCCAGCAGCCGCCCACGAAGGACGGGGGTATGTCAGCCCCAGCATTTT. This encodes CASSRPRRTGVCQPQHF.

The J gene is TRBJ1-5, the V gene TRBV4-1; D is ambiguous. Per the germline V gene, CDR1 is MGHRA and CDR2 is YSYEKL. With 0 bases removed from V and 2 bases from J, the gap between germline ends came to 11 bases. This CDR3 has 16 amino acids. This CDR3 is CASSQETGQRNQPQHF. CDR3 nucleotide sequence: TGCGCCAGCAGCCAAGAAACGGGTCAGCGCAATCAGCCCCAGCATTTT.